The 27 T cell receptor beta chains below come from one sample, sequenced in a study of radiotherapy plus CTLA-4 blockade in lung cancer. Assay used: immunoSEQ multiplex PCR; TCRdb lists only in-frame clones, some missing. This sample carries more than 100,000 clones, over 80% of them seen once, and the ten largest clones take about 7%. This specimen was peripheral blood, taken from a patient treated with radiotherapy plus ipilimumab. These receptors originate from a human donor with non-small cell lung cancer that progressed on radiotherapy plus ipilimumab.

The CDR3 DNA reads TGTGCCAGCAGGGGACTAGGGGGGGGTGAGCAGTTCTTC. This translates into CASRGLGGGEQFF. J is TRBJ2-1 and V is TRBV2; 8 positions match TRBD2. V was pared by 6 bases and J by 9 bases, with 7 bases of the junction left unmatched. The CDR3 is 13 amino acids. Per germline, CDR1 SNHLY and CDR2 FYNNEI.

This chain joins TRBV6-5 and TRBJ1-2, with a possible D match to TRBD1 (5 bases). Germline-derived CDR1 and CDR2 are MNHEY and SVGAGI. Deletions cut 5 bases from V and 5 bases from J, with 12 bases between. There are 13 residues in the CDR3. The CDR3 coding sequence is TGTGCCAGCAGTGCAGTGGGGCATTATGGCTACACCTTC. It translates to CASSAVGHYGYTF.

The V gene is TRBV6-1, the J gene TRBJ2-2; a weak D match, TRBD2 (6 bases). CDR1 and CDR2 from the germline V gene are MNHNS and SASEGT. The length of the CDR3 is 15 residues. Trimming left V 0 bases short and J 4 bases short, with 9 bases between. The CDR3: CASSEAGLATGELFF. The CDR3 region has the DNA TGTGCCAGCAGTGAAGCGGGACTTGCCACCGGGGAGCTGTTTTTT.

The chain has TRBV14 and TRBJ2-3; D is perhaps TRBD1 (6 bases). Germline CDR1 SGHDN, CDR2 FVKESK. This CDR3 has 19 amino acids. Deletions cut 5 bases from V and 4 bases from J, with 28 bases between. CDR3 sequence: CASSTLIPGHLRPSDTQYF. The CDR3, as DNA: TGTGCCAGCAGCACCCTAATACCGGGACACCTACGCCCCTCAGATACGCAGTATTTT. Filled out from reference TRBV14 and TRBJ2-3, the complete variable domain reads EAGVTQFPSHSVIEKGQTVTLRCDPISGHDNLYWYRRVMGKEIKFLLHFVKESKQDESGMPNNRFLAERTGGTYSTLKVQPAELEDSGVYFCASSTLIPGHLRPSDTQYFGPGTRLTVL.

The V and J genes are TRBV6-5 and TRBJ2-7; D uncertain. Trimming left V 4 bases short and J 0 bases short, with 13 bases between. Germline V gene sequence: CDR1 MNHEY, CDR2 SVGAGI. CDR3 length: 15 amino acids. The CDR3 sequence: CASSSLRSSSYEQYF. Here the CDR3 DNA reads TGTGCCAGCAGTTCCCTCCGTAGTAGCTCCTACGAGCAGTACTTC.

This rearrangement joins TRBV27 to TRBJ2-2; D remains ambiguous. CDR3 length equals 12 residues. The V gene's germline CDR1 is MNHEY and CDR2 SMNVEV (reference sequence). Trimming took off 5 bases at V and 3 bases at J, with 4 bases between the two ends. CDR3 loop: CASSPDTGELFF. DNA for the CDR3: TGTGCCAGCAGTCCTGACACCGGGGAGCTGTTTTTT.

The chain employs TRBV29-1 and TRBJ2-3; 9 positions match TRBD2. The length of the CDR3 is 13 residues. The trim removed 0 bases at V and 5 bases at J, leaving 0 bases unmatched. In germline, CDR1 is SQVTM, CDR2 ANQGSEA. The CDR3 here is CSVEDSGGDTQYF. CDR3 DNA sequence: TGCAGCGTTGAAGATAGCGGGGGAGATACGCAGTATTTT.

This chain links TRBV7-2 with TRBJ2-5, with 8 bases identical to TRBD1. Germline V gene data show CDR1 as SGHTA and CDR2 as FQGNSA. V was pared by 5 bases and J by 5 bases, with 7 bases of the junction left unmatched. The CDR3 sequence is 14 residues long. The CDR3 spells CASSLGQATETQYF. Written as DNA, the CDR3 is TGTGCCAGCAGCCTGGGACAGGCGACGGAGACCCAGTACTTC.

V is TRBV6-5 and J is TRBJ2-1, with no clear D. V was trimmed by 6 bases and J by 6 bases, leaving 12 bases between them. This CDR3 is 13 amino acids long. Germline loops: CDR1 MNHEY, CDR2 SVGAGI. CDR3 nucleotides: TGTGCCAGCAGGAGTGGAAGGTTCAATGAGCAGTTCTTC. This gives the protein CASRSGRFNEQFF.

This clone has only one observation. Mismatch with germline at one junction end may stem from a read error. The same CDR3 can be traced to other DNA sequences in this sample. The V gene is TRBV6-5, the J gene TRBJ2-7; tentative D call: TRBD1 (5 bases). The CDR3 runs to 15 residues. Germline V gene lookup returns CDR1 MNHEY and CDR2 SVGAGI. CDR3 sequence reads: CASSYRAGQYYEQYF. CDR3 in DNA: TGCGCCAGCAGTTATCGGGCAGGGCAATATTACGAGCAGTACTTC.

This chain joins TRBV5-4 and TRBJ2-1; maybe TRBD1 (6 bases). CDR1 SGHNT and CDR2 YYREEE come from the germline V gene (reference sequence). Trimming left V 2 bases short and J 0 bases short, with 9 bases between. The CDR3 contains 15 residues. CDR3 protein: CASSLQGFSYNEQFF. In nucleotides, the CDR3 is TGTGCCAGCAGCTTACAGGGTTTCTCCTACAATGAGCAGTTCTTC.

The genes are TRBV7-2 and TRBJ2-7, with D uncertain. The CDR3 covers 16 residues. Trimming took 1 base from V and 3 from J, leaving 16 bases between them. CDR1 and CDR2 (germline): SGHTA, FQGNSA. CDR3 protein: CASSLVFGRSIYEQYF. CDR3 coding DNA: TGTGCCAGCAGCTTAGTTTTCGGCAGATCTATCTACGAGCAGTACTTC.

As DNA, the CDR3 is TGTGCCAGCAGTCCCACCTTGATATACGAGCAGTACTTC. Translating it yields CASSPTLIYEQYF. The V and J genes are TRBV11-3 and TRBJ2-7; D ambiguous. The CDR3 is 13 residues long. V was pared by 6 bases and J by 4 bases, with 13 bases between. Germline assignment: CDR1 SGHNT and CDR2 YENEEA.

The chain carries TRBV11-3 and TRBJ1-1; TRBD1 matches at 12 bases. From germline, CDR1 is SGHNT and CDR2 YENEEA. With V trimmed by 7 bases and J by 4 bases, 7 bases remained unmatched. The CDR3 consists of 15 residues. The DNA of the CDR3 is TGTGCCAGCACCTTTGGGACAGGGGGCGGCACTGAAGCTTTCTTT. As protein: CASTFGTGGGTEAFF.

The chain couples TRBV19 to TRBJ2-5, with 8 bases identical to TRBD2. Per the germline V gene, CDR1 is LNHDA and CDR2 is SQIVND (reference sequence). The CDR3 contains 13 residues. V lost 5 bases, J lost 5 bases, and 4 bases stayed unmatched. The CDR3 bases are TGTGCCAGTAGTTTTAGCGGGACGGAGACCCAGTACTTC. It is translated as CASSFSGTETQYF.

The rearrangement joins TRBV5-1 to TRBJ2-7; 8 nucleotides align to TRBD2. From germline, CDR1 is SGHRS and CDR2 YFSETQ. This CDR3 has 15 amino acids. V was clipped by 1 base and J by 0 bases; unmatched bases: 3. The CDR3 sequence is CASSLQRGSSYEQYF. CDR3 bases: TGCGCCAGCAGCTTGCAGCGGGGGAGCTCCTACGAGCAGTACTTC.

This sequence joins TRBV28 and TRBJ1-5; no definite D call. The CDR3 totals 12 residues. Germline CDR1 MDHEN, CDR2 SYDVKM. Deletions cut 6 bases from V and 1 base from J, with 4 bases between. CDR3 DNA sequence: TGTGCCAGCAGGGGAAGCAATCAGCCCCAGCATTTT. Its protein is CASRGSNQPQHF.

The chain carries TRBV19 and TRBJ2-1; D is perhaps TRBD2 (6 bases). This CDR3 region has 14 residues. Germline values: CDR1 LNHDA, CDR2 SQIVND (reference sequence). Trimming removed 6 bases from V and 11 bases from J, with 20 bases in between. This CDR3 is CASSTAGGNGKQFF. The CDR3 region has the DNA TGTGCCAGTAGCACAGCCGGGGGAAACGGGAAGCAGTTCTTC.

The chain joins TRBV7-8 to TRBJ1-2; 9 bases line up with TRBD1. This CDR3 has 15 residues. Trimming took 0 bases from V and 8 from J; bases not matched to a gene: 7. Per the germline V gene, CDR1 is SGHVS and CDR2 is FQNEAQ. CDR3 DNA sequence: TGTGCCAGCAGCTTAGCGACAGGGGGTAATTTCGGCTACACCTTC. It encodes CASSLATGGNFGYTF.

The CDR3 DNA reads TGTGCCAGCAGTGTACCGGGACTAGGGAGCGTCGGGGAGCTGTTTTTT. It codes for CASSVPGLGSVGELFF. The chain uses TRBV6-1 and TRBJ2-2, with 8 bases matching TRBD2. The CDR3 spans 16 residues. Germline V lookup: CDR1 MNHNS, CDR2 SASEGT. Trimming cost V 4 bases and J 7 bases; bases outside gene matches: 11.

The chain joins TRBV29-1 to TRBJ2-1; 12 bases match TRBD2. V lost 6 bases to trimming and J lost 7 bases; unmatched junction nucleotides: 7. The CDR3 runs to 14 residues. Germline CDR1 and CDR2: SQVTM and ANQGSEA. The CDR3 sequence is CSVLAGGRRNEQFF. CDR3 nucleotides: TGCAGCGTCCTAGCGGGAGGGCGACGGAATGAGCAGTTCTTC.

This clone has only one observation. V and J are TRBV29-1 and TRBJ2-7; 12 bases line up with TRBD2. CDR1 and CDR2 from the germline V gene are SQVTM and ANQGSEA. The CDR3 sequence is 14 residues long. Trimming took 4 bases from V and 4 from J; bases not matched to a gene: 5. CDR3 sequence: CSVVTSGSGYEQYF. The DNA for the CDR3 is TGCAGCGTTGTGACTAGCGGGAGTGGATACGAGCAGTACTTC.

The chain has TRBV11-3 and TRBJ2-1; 7 nucleotides agree with TRBD2. V shed 3 bases, J shed 2 bases, and the junction held 4 bases outside the gene matches. Germline V gene sequence: CDR1 SGHNT, CDR2 YENEEA. This CDR3 has 15 amino acids. CDR3 bases: TGTGCCAGCAGCTTGGCTAGCGGAGCCTACAATGAGCAGTTCTTC. Translating gives CASSLASGAYNEQFF.

The chain links TRBV7-9 to TRBJ2-1; TRBD1 might be the D (6 bases). Germline CDR1 is SEHNR and CDR2 is FQNEAQ (reference sequence). Trimming took 5 bases from V and 14 from J, leaving 13 bases between them. The CDR3 sequence is 11 residues long. DNA for the CDR3: TGTGCCAGCAGCCAGGGGAGACCGAAGTTCTTC. This codes for CASSQGRPKFF.

This rearrangement joins TRBV4-1 to TRBJ2-1; D gene ambiguous. The CDR3 consists of 13 residues. Deletions cut 0 bases from V and 2 bases from J, with 2 bases between. CDR1 and CDR2 (germline): MGHRA, YSYEKL. The CDR3 sequence: CASSQDPYNEQFF. DNA for the CDR3: TGCGCCAGCAGCCAAGATCCCTACAATGAGCAGTTCTTC.

The CDR3 sequence: CASTKVAGGDTQYF. The CDR3 DNA is TGCGCCAGCACCAAGGTGGCTGGCGGAGATACGCAGTATTTT. The genes are TRBV5-1 and TRBJ2-3; D is unresolved. The CDR3 loop spans 14 amino acids. The V end lost 6 bases, the J end lost 5 bases, and 16 bases lay between the germline ends. Germline CDR1 reads SGHRS; CDR2 reads YFSETQ.

V gene TRBV6-5 combines with J gene TRBJ2-1, with unresolved D. V was pared by 3 bases and J by 2 bases, with 11 bases between. In germline, CDR1 is MNHEY, CDR2 SVGAGI. The CDR3 has 15 amino acids. CDR3 region: CASSYLPSTYNEQFF. The CDR3 region has the DNA TGTGCCAGCAGTTATCTACCTTCCACCTACAATGAGCAGTTCTTC.